Given below is one T cell receptor beta chain in context. As defined, naive CD8 cells were CD45RO-negative and positively selected for CCR7, with terminally differentiated effector memory CD45RA+ cells excluded. None of the donors, who were healthy HIV-negative adults, had recently had acute infections or vaccinations. Sequencing used immunoSEQ multiplex PCR; TCRdb keeps in-frame clones, though not all of them. The table includes more than 600,000 clones, about 90% detected once. The CDR3 loop spans 16 amino acids. The V end was cut by 0 bases, the J end by 4 bases, with 12 bases between. CDR1 and CDR2 from the germline V gene are MGHRA and YSYEKL. This record comes from a study of shared clonotypes between healthy human individuals. As for the study in general: Per donor, CD8 memory used one plate, CD8 naive used two, CD4 memory used three and CD4 naive used three.

The sequence derives from a man under 40 in good health. The rearrangement joins TRBV4-1 to TRBJ2-2; tentative D call: TRBD2 (6 bases). The sequencing sample was made of naive CD8+ T cells sorted from blood. The CDR3 is CASSQDGTLGTGELFF. The CDR3 nucleotides are TGCGCCAGCAGCCAAGACGGGACTTTAGGCACCGGGGAGCTGTTTTTT.